This T cell receptor (beta chain) emerged from a study of beta chain features in type 1 diabetes. Whole-study context: Researchers looked at approximately 100,000,000 sorted cells across all samples.

Points from the study as a whole: PCR may have favored shorter templates equally in patients and controls.

Trimming at V came to 7 bases and at J to 4 bases, leaving 9 bases not matched to a gene. Per the germline V gene, CDR1 is SQVTM and CDR2 is ANQGSEA. The length of the CDR3 is 13 residues. The authors reverse transcribed all of the isolated RNA, so sequencing captured expressed TCRB transcripts. The protocol was immunoSEQ multiplex PCR, while the TCRdb copy is restricted to in-frame clones and leaves out a portion. Of roughly 450,000 clones listed, 10% to 12% are singletons. This clone occurred a few times. What it binds is not known. Heparinised blood was drawn once per donor, averaging around 120 mL. CD4+ naive, central memory, regulatory and stem cell-like memory cells were sorted via CD45RO/CCR7/CD25/CD127/CD95/CD27.

The TCR sequence derives from a woman aged 18 to 35 in good health. This chain joins TRBV29-1 and TRBJ2-7; 8 positions match TRBD1. Sequenced input: naive CD4+ T cells from blood. The CDR3 loop reads CSARQGKRYEQYF. The CDR3 DNA is TGCAGCGCCCGACAGGGGAAGAGGTACGAGCAGTACTTC.